These 13 T cell receptor beta chains originate from one sample sequenced in a study of vaccination effects on CD4 cells after COVID-19. These TCRs' antigens remain unknown. Sequencing used immunoSEQ multiplex PCR; TCRdb keeps in-frame clones, though not all of them. The sample lists tens of thousands of clones, 70% occurring once. Antigen-specific CD4+ T cells expanded by the ViraFEST assay with viral peptide pools were then sequenced. Investigators separated out CD4+ T cells once around 9 days of culture had passed. This material consisted of CD4+ T cells from PBMCs cultured with HCoV-229E spike peptides, taken before COVID-19 vaccination. These receptors came from a human donor who received a COVID-19 vaccine.

The J gene is TRBJ1-1, the V gene TRBV11-3; 8 bases match TRBD1. Germline V CDR1 and CDR2: SGHNT, YENEEA. The CDR3 totals 15 residues. J lost 3 bases, V lost 5 bases, and 8 bases had no gene match. The CDR3 DNA is TGTGCCAGCAGCCCACGACAGGGGTCGGACACTGAAGCTTTCTTT. Residues: CASSPRQGSDTEAFF. Looking up the rest from reference TRBV11-3 and TRBJ1-1 gives the full variable domain: EAGVVQSPRYKIIEKKQPVAFWCNPISGHNTLYWYLQNLGQGPELLIRYENEEAVDDSQLPKDRFSAERLKGVDSTLKIQPAELGDSAVYLCASSPRQGSDTEAFFGQGTRLTVV.

This rearrangement joins TRBV5-1 to TRBJ2-1; 15 bases fit TRBD2. The J segment lost 4 bases and the V segment lost 4 bases, leaving 3 bases of the junction unmatched. The CDR3 is 16 amino acids. The germline gives CDR1 SGHRS, CDR2 YFSETQ. The DNA of the CDR3 is TGCGCCAGCAGCCCCGGGACTAGCGGGGGGTACAATGAGCAGTTCTTC. Translated: CASSPGTSGGYNEQFF.

The chain uses TRBV24-1 and TRBJ2-7, with TRBD1 matching 12 bases. Germline CDR1 is KGHDR and CDR2 is SFDVKD. After removal of 5 bases from V and 9 bases from J, the junction contained 4 bases not matched to a gene. The CDR3 totals 13 residues. CDR3 in amino acids: CATSVGQGARQYF. CDR3 DNA: TGTGCCACCAGTGTGGGACAGGGGGCAAGGCAGTACTTC.

The chain combines TRBV11-1 with TRBJ2-5; 9 nucleotides match TRBD1. CDR3 length: 14 residues. Trimming at V came to 5 bases and at J to 5 bases, leaving 6 bases not matched to a gene. From germline, CDR1 is SGHAT and CDR2 FQDESV (reference sequence). Written as DNA, the CDR3 is TGTGCCAGCAGCCGGGACAGGGAAGGGGAGACCCAGTACTTC. Its translation is CASSRDREGETQYF.

The chain recombines TRBV27 with TRBJ2-1; TRBD2 agrees at 14 bases. This CDR3 comprises 18 residues. In germline, CDR1 is MNHEY, CDR2 SMNVEV (reference sequence). Unmatched junction bases numbered 15, after V lost 5 bases and J lost 9 bases. CDR3 sequence reads: CASSGGLAGVSRDGEQFF. CDR3 sequence (DNA): TGTGCCAGCAGTGGGGGACTAGCGGGAGTAAGTAGGGATGGTGAGCAGTTCTTC.

The CDR3 loop is CASSFRSPGGDTYNQPQHF. In DNA, the CDR3 is TGTGCCAGCAGTTTCCGATCCCCCGGTGGGGACACCTACAATCAGCCCCAGCATTTT. This chain uses TRBV27 with TRBJ1-5; possible D gene TRBD1, 6 bases. V was shortened by 3 bases and J by 3 bases, with 24 bases between the two germline ends. Looked up from germline, CDR1 is MNHEY and CDR2 is SMNVEV (reference sequence). This CDR3 region has 19 residues.

V and J are TRBV5-1 and TRBJ2-3; TRBD1 aligns across 7 bases. CDR1 and CDR2 (germline): SGHRS, YFSETQ. The V and J ends lost 3 bases and 2 bases, in that order; junction bases with no gene match: 6. This CDR3 spans 15 amino acids. CDR3 residues: CASSSQGWDTDTQYF. CDR3 bases: TGCGCCAGCAGCTCACAGGGGTGGGACACAGATACGCAGTATTTT.

This chain links TRBV6-2 or TRBV6-3 with TRBJ2-3; TRBD2 might be the D (6 bases). CDR3 length: 18 amino acids. From germline, CDR1 is MNHEY and CDR2 SVGEGT. Deletions cut 2 bases from V and 3 bases from J, with 21 bases between. CDR3 sequence reads: CASSYGGFSGVGTDTQYF. The CDR3 DNA sequence: TGTGCCAGCAGTTACGGCGGGTTTAGCGGAGTTGGGACAGATACGCAGTATTTT.

This clone turned up a few times. The chain links TRBV11-2 to TRBJ1-1; a possible D gene is TRBD1 (5 bases). This CDR3 has 15 residues. V was pared by 3 bases and J by 3 bases, with 14 bases between. Germline loops: CDR1 SGHAT, CDR2 FQNNGV. DNA for the CDR3: TGTGCCAGCAGCTTTAGTTGGGGGAGGGACACTGAAGCTTTCTTT. Translation: CASSFSWGRDTEAFF.

In this sample, this clone turned up a few times. V gene TRBV6-5 combines with J gene TRBJ1-1; D possibly corresponds to TRBD1 (6 bases). Trimming cost V 2 bases and J 6 bases, with 13 bases left between them. CDR3 length: 14 residues. Germline CDR1 and CDR2: MNHEY and SVGAGI. Here the CDR3 DNA reads TGTGCCAGCAGTTACGGCCAGGGGCTGGCTGAAGCTTTCTTT. As protein: CASSYGQGLAEAFF.

The chain carries TRBV6-5 and TRBJ2-1; D is unresolved. The V end lost 4 bases, the J end lost 0 bases, and 10 bases lay between the germline ends. The CDR3 covers 15 residues. Germline V lookup: CDR1 MNHEY, CDR2 SVGAGI. For the CDR3, the DNA is TGTGCCAGCAGTTGGGGATCCAGCTCCTACAATGAGCAGTTCTTC. Translated: CASSWGSSSYNEQFF.

V and J are TRBV24-1 and TRBJ2-3; 7 nucleotides match TRBD1. Germline CDR1 KGHDR, CDR2 SFDVKD. The CDR3 consists of 17 residues. V lost 3 bases to trimming and J lost 2 bases; unmatched junction nucleotides: 10. For the CDR3, the DNA is TGTGCCACCAGTGATGCCATCCGGGACAGCCACACAGATACGCAGTATTTT. It specifies CATSDAIRDSHTDTQYF.

The chain combines TRBV5-5 with TRBJ1-5; D remains ambiguous. This CDR3 comprises 17 residues. Trimming took 2 bases from V and 10 from J, leaving 25 bases between them. Germline V CDR1 and CDR2: SGHKS, YYEKEE (reference sequence). As DNA, the CDR3 is TGTGCCAGCAGCTTCTCCGGAGTCCCCAGCTCGGACGTTCCCCAGCATTTT. Translating it yields CASSFSGVPSSDVPQHF.